Reported below is one T cell receptor beta chain. Sequencing relied on immunoSEQ assay v3.0, run at survey level. Method: immunoSEQ multiplex PCR; TCRdb's copy keeps in-frame clones and lacks some. The data show about 48,000 clones, around 80% seen once. The record originates from a study of long-term antiretroviral therapy in people with HIV. Treatment of all HIV participants took place in the United States. Trimming shortened V by 8 bases and J by 0 bases, and 14 bases separated the two germline ends. CDR3 length: 15 residues. Germline CDR1 and CDR2: MGHRA and YSYEKL. This chain joins TRBV4-1 and TRBJ1-3; D is unresolved. Material: unsorted PBMCs, obtained 0.8 years after starting antiretroviral therapy. The TCR was taken from a woman aged 18-35 years with HIV. CDR3 nucleotides: TGCGCCAGCCAGATACGGTCTTTCTCTGGAAACACCATATATTTT. Amino acid sequence: CASQIRSFSGNTIYF.